Sequencing of this T cell receptor (beta chain) was carried out in a study of cytomegalovirus exposure and HLA in healthy donors. Note on this clone: As yet, its antigen is unknown.

The CDR3 spans 13 residues. CDR1 and CDR2 from the germline V gene are SGHTA and FQGTGA. V shed 3 bases and J shed 3 bases, with 7 bases lying between them. Both 60 Vbeta primers and 13 Jbeta primers went into the PCR. Profiling relied on immunoSEQ multiplex PCR, and the TCRdb table lists in-frame clones only, not all of them. The repertoire holds 92,000 or so clones, with roughly 67% as singletons. Study-wide findings and caveats: For TCR beta chains, V- and J-gene trimming was later linked to a missense DCLRE1C variant. The study put under 200 TCR beta chains on its list as cytomegalovirus-associated.

The sequenced sample was PBMCs. This receptor was obtained from a woman aged 45 to 65 in good health and CMV-seropositive. The rearrangement uses TRBV7-3 and TRBJ2-3; a possible D gene is TRBD2 (6 bases). Here the CDR3 DNA reads TGTGCCAGCAGCTTTCGGGGGACAGATACGCAGTATTTT. It translates to CASSFRGTDTQYF.